This T cell receptor (beta chain) was retrieved from a study of blood T cell repertoires in COVID-19. Turning to the study itself: From T cells, B-cell-depleted T cells, or PBMCs came the material, which was cDNA or gDNA.

In the authors' methods: Using reference gene primer amplification, nucleated cell counts were estimated. The protocol was immunoSEQ multiplex PCR, while the TCRdb copy is restricted to in-frame clones and leaves out a portion. V, J and clone size were drawn from that table, and D and trimming were deduced from the DNA. This sample carries 35,000 to 45,000 clones, 78% of them seen once, and the ten largest clones take 33%. Germline V gene lookup returns CDR1 SGHRS and CDR2 YFSETQ. V dropped 2 bases and J dropped 9 bases, with 9 bases sitting between them. The CDR3 consists of 12 residues. The sequence was collected from a man aged 60-69 years with acute or convalescent COVID-19. Specimen: peripheral blood. This rearrangement joins TRBV5-1 to TRBJ2-1, with a weak D call TRBD2 (5 bases). The CDR3 DNA reads as TGCGCCAGCAGCTTTACTAGGTCTGAGCAGTTCTTC. This sequence encodes CASSFTRSEQFF.